The clone carrying this T cell receptor beta chain was observed a handful of times. This entry belongs to a study of blood T cells in healthy people across ages. From germline, CDR1 is SGHVS and CDR2 FQNEAQ. The CDR3 length is 13 residues. The V end lost 1 base, the J end lost 9 bases, and 10 bases lay between the germline ends. A second PCR of roughly 7 to 11 cycles used a sample-barcoded 5' primer and a J-beta primer mix. TCRdb re-analysed the 5' RACE reads in MiXCR, keeping a single row per CDR3 protein. This table holds about 1.5 million distinct CDR3 sequences, less than 45% found once. The receptor was derived from a young woman in good health. Sequencing was carried out using blood. The genes are TRBV7-8 and TRBJ2-1; D may correspond to TRBD1 or TRBD2 (5 bases each). The CDR3, as DNA: TGTGCCAGCAGCTTAGGGGACCTACTTGAGCAGTTCTTC. Its protein product is CASSLGDLLEQFF.